These 28 T cell receptor beta chains originate from one sample sequenced in a study of regulatory T cells in long-lasting Graves disease. With iRepertoire HTBI primers and Arm-PCR of CDR3 regions, TCR beta libraries were built. In TCRdb, the multiplex PCR reads were re-called with MiXCR into one record per CDR3 protein. The data show more than 400,000 distinct CDR3 sequences, 15% to 20% seen once. Time point here: newly diagnosed GD, antithyroid drugs for less than 3 months. The authors made the TCR library using RNA they extracted from PBMCs. The same data also went into a second study, on T cells in Graves' hyperthyroidism and ophthalmopathy.

Sequences were derived from peripheral blood mononuclear cells (PBMCs), sampled at new diagnosis, from a patient treated with antithyroid drugs. All receptors derive from a man in his forties or fifties with Graves disease.

Comment on this clonotype: This may be a read error, as it is one base from a much larger clone. The chain uses TRBV27 and TRBJ2-1, with D tentatively TRBD1 or TRBD2 (5 bases each). The CDR3 extends over 16 amino acids. Trimming stripped 4 bases from V and 6 bases from J, with 19 bases between. From germline, CDR1 is MNHEY and CDR2 SMNVEV (reference sequence). The CDR3 coding sequence is TGTGCCAGCAGTTCCCCCGCCCTGCTGGGGGTCAATGAGCAGTTCTTC. Translation: CASSSPALLGVNEQFF.

This clonotype has at least ten counts. This rearrangement joins TRBV2 to TRBJ2-1, with D possibly TRBD2 on 7 matching bases. Germline V gives CDR1 SNHLY, CDR2 FYNNEI. The CDR3 extends over 13 amino acids. The germline V and J ends were trimmed by 4 bases and 8 bases, with 12 bases remaining between them. The CDR3 here is CASSGGGWDEQFF. CDR3 coding DNA: TGTGCCAGCAGTGGGGGGGGCTGGGATGAGCAGTTCTTC.

This clonotype was seen at least ten times. The V call is TRBV15, the J call TRBJ2-7; D is ambiguous. CDR1 is LNHNV, CDR2 YYDKDF, per germline (reference sequence). The CDR3 runs to 14 residues. Trimming took 0 bases from V and 5 from J, leaving 11 bases between them. The CDR3 is CATSRDLASHEQYF. CDR3 sequence (DNA): TGTGCCACCAGCAGAGATTTGGCTAGTCACGAGCAGTACTTC. Using reference TRBV15 and TRBJ2-7 for the parts outside the CDR3, the full variable domain is DAMVIQNPRYQVTQFGKPVTLSCSQTLNHNVMYWYQQKSSQAPKLLFHYYDKDFNNEADTPDNFQSRRPNTSFCFLDIRSPGLGDTAMYLCATSRDLASHEQYFGPGTRLTVT.

Worth noting for this clonotype: Since no conserved phenylalanine or tryptophan closes the CDR3, a read error is the likely cause. The chain uses TRBV3-1 and TRBJ2-7, with 8 bases that match TRBD2. The V and J ends lost 5 bases and 5 bases, in that order; junction bases with no gene match: 8. Per germline, CDR1 LGHDT and CDR2 YNNKEL (reference sequence). The CDR3 has 14 amino acids. The CDR3 reads CASSMISGTDEQYL. The CDR3 DNA reads TGTGCCAGCAGCATGATTAGCGGGACGGACGAGCAGTACCTC.

With regard to this clonotype: A much bigger clone sits one base away, suggesting this may be a read error. The chain carries TRBV11-1 and TRBJ2-2; the D is unclear. This CDR3 spans 15 amino acids. The V and J ends lost 5 bases and 3 bases respectively, with 13 bases between them. CDR1 and CDR2 (germline): SGHAT, FQDESV (reference sequence). The CDR3 protein is CASSEDDGHTGELFF. The CDR3 DNA is TGTGCCAGCAGCGAAGATGACGGGCACACCGGGGAGCTGTTTTTT. Variable domain in full (rest from reference TRBV11-1 and TRBJ2-2): EAEVAQSPRYKITEKSQAVAFWCDPISGHATLYWYRQILGQGPELLVQFQDESVVDDSQLPKDRFSAERLKGVDSTLKIQPAELGDSAMYLCASSEDDGHTGELFFGEGSRLTVL.

This clonotype was seen ten or more times. The chain recombines TRBV20-1 with TRBJ2-5; D is unclear. Trimming took off 5 bases at V and 1 base at J, with 5 bases between the two ends. Germline-derived CDR1 and CDR2 are DFQATT and SNEGSKA (reference sequence). CDR3 length: 11 residues. The CDR3 nucleotides are TGCAGTGCTCAGGTCCAAGAGACCCAGTACTTC. Translating it yields CSAQVQETQYF.

This clonotype was recorded many times. The chain uses TRBV7-9 and TRBJ1-3, with D unresolved. The CDR3 has 13 residues. Trimming left V 5 bases short and J 1 base short, with 6 bases between. Germline loops: CDR1 SEHNR, CDR2 FQNEAQ (reference sequence). The CDR3: CASSRGSGNTIYF. Here the CDR3 DNA reads TGTGCCAGCAGCCGGGGATCTGGAAACACCATATATTTT.

In this sample, this clonotype turned up a few times. The chain has TRBV7-2 and TRBJ2-7; perhaps TRBD1 as D (6 bases). The germline V and J ends were trimmed by 1 base and 3 bases, with 16 bases remaining between them. Germline values: CDR1 SGHTA, CDR2 FQGNSA. The CDR3 loop spans 16 amino acids. The DNA of the CDR3 is TGTGCCAGCAGCTTAGGAGATCCAGGGGTTCACTACGAGCAGTACTTC. Its protein is CASSLGDPGVHYEQYF.

This clonotype was observed many times. This sequence joins TRBV20-1 and TRBJ1-1; D is uncertain. Trimming took 0 bases from V and 11 from J, leaving 28 bases between them. The germline V gene has CDR1 DFQATT and CDR2 SNEGSKA (reference sequence). The CDR3 sequence is 17 residues long. The CDR3 here is CSARDPSSAGGQAKAFF. The CDR3 DNA is TGCAGTGCTAGAGATCCCTCTTCGGCAGGTGGCCAAGCTAAGGCTTTCTTT.

This clonotype was observed at least ten times. Germline is not matched at one junction end, which may reflect a read error. The genes are TRBV5-1 and TRBJ2-7; 8 bases are a match to TRBD1. The CDR3 covers 16 residues. Germline V gene lookup returns CDR1 SGHRS and CDR2 YFSETQ. The CDR3: CASSLAVSGGSNEQYF. The CDR3 nucleotides read TGCGCCAGCAGCTTGGCGGTGTCAGGGGGCTCCAACGAGCAGTACTTC.

Comment on this clonotype: A junction end diverges from the germline sequence, so it may reflect a read error. This sequence joins TRBV3-1 and TRBJ2-6; maybe TRBD2 (7 bases). This CDR3 has 17 residues. Germline CDR1 reads LGHDT; CDR2 reads YNNKEL (reference sequence). CDR3 sequence reads: CASSLTETRAGADVLTF. The CDR3 region has the DNA TGTGCCAGCAGCCTGACGGAAACAAGGGCGGGGGCCGACGTCCTGACTTTC.

This clonotype was found many times. The chain carries TRBV28 and TRBJ2-1; tentative D call: TRBD1 (6 bases). This CDR3 is 12 amino acids long. Trimming removed 8 bases from V and 10 bases from J, with 15 bases in between. Germline V gives CDR1 MDHEN, CDR2 SYDVKM. CDR3 nucleotides: TGTGCCAGCCGAGACAGGCCTAAAGAGCAGTTCTTC. As protein: CASRDRPKEQFF.

The chain combines TRBV7-8 with TRBJ2-5, with 9 bases identical to TRBD2. The V segment lost 3 bases and the J segment 3 bases; nucleotides outside the gene matches: 5. Germline CDR1 and CDR2: SGHVS and FQNEAQ. The CDR3 length is 15 residues. The CDR3 reads CASSLVVAGEETQYF. The CDR3 DNA reads as TGTGCCAGCAGCTTGGTGGTAGCGGGAGAAGAGACCCAGTACTTC.

There are many counts of this clonotype. The V gene is TRBV3-1, the J gene TRBJ1-2, with D possibly matching TRBD1 (5 bases). Germline-derived CDR1 and CDR2 are LGHDT and YNNKEL (reference sequence). V dropped 0 bases and J dropped 13 bases, with 15 bases sitting between them. The CDR3 has 13 residues. The CDR3 DNA sequence: TGTGCCAGCAGCCAAGATAGGGGCAGTGCCCCCACCTTC. Encoded protein: CASSQDRGSAPTF.

V is TRBV2 and J is TRBJ1-1, with a weak D call TRBD1 (5 bases). Trimming took off 5 bases at V and 1 base at J, with 8 bases between the two ends. The CDR3 contains 13 residues. Germline values: CDR1 SNHLY, CDR2 FYNNEI. The CDR3 DNA reads TGTGCCAGCAGTCCGGACAAGAACACTGAAGCTTTCTTT. It yields the protein CASSPDKNTEAFF.

This clonotype was seen a single time. V and J are TRBV7-9 and TRBJ1-6; TRBD1 agrees at 10 bases. V trimming: 6 bases; J trimming: 10 bases; junction bases outside the gene matches: 12. This CDR3 comprises 16 residues. The germline V gene encodes CDR1 SEHNR and CDR2 FQNEAQ (reference sequence). DNA of the CDR3: TGTGCCAGCAGTGGGGGTAGACAGGGGGCGTGGTCACCCCTCCACTTT. Its translation: CASSGGRQGAWSPLHF.

The table lists this clonotype with a few counts. The junction does not match germline at one end; this may be a read error. V and J are TRBV5-1 and TRBJ1-1; D call uncertain. The CDR3 has 12 residues. Germline V gene lookup returns CDR1 SGHRS and CDR2 YFSETQ. CDR3 in DNA: TGCGCCAGCAGCTTACAGAACACTGAAGCTTCCTTT. Translating it yields CASSLQNTEASF.

This clonotype was detected many times. V and J are TRBV11-2 and TRBJ2-2; D might be TRBD1 (5 bases). Trimming pared 5 bases from V and 1 base from J, leaving 11 bases between. CDR1 and CDR2 (germline): SGHAT, FQNNGV. The CDR3 sequence is 15 residues long. The CDR3 bases are TGTGCCAGCAGCAGGGGTCGGGTGAACACCGGGGAGCTGTTTTTT. This gives the protein CASSRGRVNTGELFF.

This clonotype was detected many times. This chain joins TRBV28 and TRBJ1-2; maybe TRBD1 (6 bases). Between the trimmed V and J ends, which lost 2 bases and 3 bases, there was a span of 13 bases. Germline V CDR1 and CDR2: MDHEN, SYDVKM. The CDR3 is 15 residues long. DNA for the CDR3: TGTGCCAGCAGTTTAAAGCAGGGGCTCGACTATGGCTACACCTTC. It is translated as CASSLKQGLDYGYTF.

This clonotype was detected a few times. This chain uses TRBV19 with TRBJ2-7, with 10 bases matching TRBD2. Trimming removed 0 bases from V and 6 bases from J; junction bases left unmatched: 5. The CDR3 contains 15 residues. The germline CDR1 and CDR2 sequences are LNHDA and SQIVND (reference sequence). The CDR3 DNA follows: TGTGCCAGTAGTATAGATCAACTAGCGGGAAGCGAGCAGTACTTC. It codes for CASSIDQLAGSEQYF.

Of note for this clonotype: Because the CDR3 is missing its conserved closing phenylalanine or tryptophan, this is likely a read error. The chain carries TRBV6-1 and TRBJ2-3; TRBD2 aligns across 11 bases. The CDR3 extends over 15 amino acids. After removal of 6 bases from V and 4 bases from J, the junction contained 6 bases not matched to a gene. Germline V lookup: CDR1 MNHNS, CDR2 SASEGT. The CDR3 DNA is TGTGCCAGCAGCACCGGGACTAGCGGCTCAGATACGCAGTATCTT. As protein: CASSTGTSGSDTQYL.

This chain links TRBV28 with TRBJ2-1; tentative D call: TRBD2 (6 bases). The CDR3 runs to 15 residues. The germline CDR1 and CDR2 sequences are MDHEN and SYDVKM. Trimming removed 5 bases at V and 8 bases at J, with 19 bases between. In DNA, the CDR3 is TGTGCCAGCAGTGTAAAATGGACTACCCGAGATGAGCAGTTCTTC. Its protein product is CASSVKWTTRDEQFF. Full variable domain (outside the CDR3, taken from reference TRBV28 and TRBJ2-1): DVKVTQSSRYLVKRTGEKVFLECVQDMDHENMFWYRQDPGLGLRLIYFSYDVKMKEKGDIPEGYSVSREKKERFSLILESASTNQTSMYLCASSVKWTTRDEQFFGPGTRLTVL.

This clonotype was detected ten times or more. The rearrangement links TRBV7-9 to TRBJ2-7, with 13 bases matching TRBD2. This CDR3 comprises 16 residues. V gave up 5 bases and J gave up 3 bases; unmatched junction bases: 7. CDR1 is SEHNR, CDR2 FQNEAQ, per germline (reference sequence). The CDR3 loop is CASSDVTSGRGYEQYF. In DNA, the CDR3 is TGTGCCAGCAGCGACGTAACTAGCGGGAGGGGCTACGAGCAGTACTTC.

Many counts were recorded for this clonotype. V gene TRBV27 combines with J gene TRBJ2-1; 7 bases match TRBD1. Germline V gene data show CDR1 as MNHEY and CDR2 as SMNVEV (reference sequence). The CDR3 totals 16 residues. V shed 1 base, J shed 3 bases, and the junction held 6 bases outside the gene matches. CDR3 residues: CASSLFFGTDYNEQFF. DNA of the CDR3: TGTGCCAGCAGTTTATTCTTCGGGACAGACTACAATGAGCAGTTCTTC.

V gene TRBV27 combines with J gene TRBJ2-1, with TRBD1 matching over 8 bases. The junction had 4 bases not matched to a gene; V was cut back by 5 bases and J by 10 bases. The CDR3 spans 12 residues. CDR1 and CDR2 from the germline V gene are MNHEY and SMNVEV (reference sequence). CDR3 residues: CASSPTGVEQFF. CDR3 DNA sequence: TGTGCCAGCAGTCCGACAGGGGTGGAGCAGTTCTTC.

The genes are TRBV20-1 and TRBJ2-7, with 13 bases lining up with TRBD2. Germline-derived CDR1 and CDR2 are DFQATT and SNEGSKA (reference sequence). J lost 7 bases, V lost 6 bases, and 12 bases had no gene match. CDR3 length: 15 residues. The CDR3 protein is CSAQEPGTSGNEQYF. CDR3 DNA sequence: TGCAGTGCCCAAGAGCCCGGGACTAGCGGGAATGAGCAGTACTTC.

About this clonotype itself: This could be a read error, since a much larger clone is one nucleotide away. The rearrangement joins TRBV10-1 to TRBJ2-7; a weak D match, TRBD1 (5 bases). The CDR3 has 14 residues. Per germline, CDR1 WNHNN and CDR2 SYGVQD (reference sequence). The V gene lost 5 bases and the J gene lost 0 bases, with 11 bases spanning the gap. CDR3 region: CASSRTHSSYEQYF. CDR3 nucleotides: TGCGCCAGCAGTCGGACACATAGCTCCTACGAGCAGTACTTC.

This clonotype was observed a handful of times. The junction and the germline gene differ at one end; a read error may be behind it. The chain combines TRBV6-1 with TRBJ2-4; no definite D call. This CDR3 contains 13 residues. Germline V gene data show CDR1 as MNHNS and CDR2 as SASEGT. CDR3 sequence reads: CAGSLKMGNIQYF. The CDR3 coding sequence is TGTGCCGGCAGCTTGAAAATGGGGAACATTCAGTACTTC.